This is a list of T cell receptor beta chains from one sample in a study of T cell responses to AZD1222 COVID-19 vaccine. The protocol was immunoSEQ multiplex PCR, while the TCRdb copy is restricted to in-frame clones and leaves out a portion. In the table there are under 150,000 clones, around 91% of which are singletons. Sequencing used peripheral blood, obtained on day 0 of AZD1222 vaccination. The receptors shown here come from an adult in good health. The conserved cysteine and the conserved F or W are not part of the CDR3 here. Fields, in order: CDR3 protein, clone size, J gene, V gene. Where a row states a size, it is once, few, many or the class of an expanded clone; other rows omit it.

CDR3: ASSQSGLGYT
size: -
J: TRBJ1-2
V: TRBV3-1/TRBV3-2

CDR3: ASSPKGRQGSYEQY
size: -
J: TRBJ2-7
V: TRBV7-3

CDR3: ASSLASPGTGQETQY
size: -
J: TRBJ2-5
V: TRBV11-1

CDR3: ASSLDRGSNQPQH
size: -
J: TRBJ1-5
V: TRBV28

CDR3: ASSHPSAGGDYEQY
size: -
J: TRBJ2-7
V: TRBV4-2

CDR3: ASSEGWSYEQY
size: -
J: TRBJ2-7
V: TRBV6-1

CDR3: ASRGTFSNQPQH
size: -
J: TRBJ1-5
V: TRBV27

CDR3: ASSQDPPLAGSGETQY
size: -
J: TRBJ2-5
V: TRBV14

CDR3: ASSEGQGTEAF
size: -
J: TRBJ1-1
V: TRBV6-1

CDR3: ASSRARLAGGIQETQY
size: -
J: TRBJ2-5
V: TRBV5-8

CDR3: ASQGGMSGNTIY
size: -
J: TRBJ1-3
V: TRBV2

CDR3: ASSIGYGTAYNEQF
size: -
J: TRBJ2-1
V: TRBV19

CDR3: ASGTAGGELF
size: -
J: TRBJ2-2
V: TRBV19

CDR3: ASSYPSYNEQF
size: -
J: TRBJ2-1
V: TRBV6-2/TRBV6-3

CDR3: ATTSENTGELF
size: -
J: TRBJ2-2
V: TRBV7-3

CDR3: ASSYYGTGGWNEQF
size: -
J: TRBJ2-1
V: TRBV6-5

CDR3: ASSPDKIGNTIY
size: -
J: TRBJ1-3
V: TRBV13

CDR3: ASRFSRGPHDEQF
size: -
J: TRBJ2-1
V: TRBV7-2

CDR3: ASSFTDYNEQF
size: -
J: TRBJ2-1
V: TRBV5-6

CDR3: ASSLTEMNTEAF
size: -
J: TRBJ1-1
V: TRBV5-1

CDR3: ASSVSPGRASNEKLF
size: -
J: TRBJ1-4
V: TRBV9

CDR3: ASSILPGGDEQY
size: -
J: TRBJ2-7
V: TRBV5-1

CDR3: ASRFNRENTEAF
size: -
J: TRBJ1-1
V: TRBV7-9

CDR3: ASSAGIDSYEQY
size: -
J: TRBJ2-7
V: TRBV7-9

CDR3: ASSWGTEDGYT
size: -
J: TRBJ1-2
V: TRBV5-1

CDR3: ASRRGDRGPSQTYNEQF
size: once
J: TRBJ2-1
V: TRBV5-1

CDR3: ASSPPRGGNTEAF
size: -
J: TRBJ1-1
V: TRBV28

CDR3: ASSQRQGASNEKLF
size: -
J: TRBJ1-4
V: TRBV4-3

CDR3: ASSMGRWETQY
size: -
J: TRBJ2-5
V: TRBV19

CDR3: ASSFVTSGGEGEQY
size: -
J: TRBJ2-7
V: TRBV5-1

CDR3: AGGSGGEITEAF
size: many
J: TRBJ1-1
V: TRBV6-5

CDR3: ASSNRGSPFH
size: once
J: TRBJ1-6
V: TRBV6-5

CDR3: ASSQAPGGLIYNSPLH
size: -
J: TRBJ1-6
V: TRBV4-1

CDR3: ASSPSAGDAKNIQY
size: -
J: TRBJ2-4
V: TRBV18

CDR3: ASSERSVGQGKRGYT
size: once
J: TRBJ1-2
V: TRBV2

CDR3: ASSTGPYEQY
size: -
J: TRBJ2-7
V: TRBV6-2/TRBV6-3